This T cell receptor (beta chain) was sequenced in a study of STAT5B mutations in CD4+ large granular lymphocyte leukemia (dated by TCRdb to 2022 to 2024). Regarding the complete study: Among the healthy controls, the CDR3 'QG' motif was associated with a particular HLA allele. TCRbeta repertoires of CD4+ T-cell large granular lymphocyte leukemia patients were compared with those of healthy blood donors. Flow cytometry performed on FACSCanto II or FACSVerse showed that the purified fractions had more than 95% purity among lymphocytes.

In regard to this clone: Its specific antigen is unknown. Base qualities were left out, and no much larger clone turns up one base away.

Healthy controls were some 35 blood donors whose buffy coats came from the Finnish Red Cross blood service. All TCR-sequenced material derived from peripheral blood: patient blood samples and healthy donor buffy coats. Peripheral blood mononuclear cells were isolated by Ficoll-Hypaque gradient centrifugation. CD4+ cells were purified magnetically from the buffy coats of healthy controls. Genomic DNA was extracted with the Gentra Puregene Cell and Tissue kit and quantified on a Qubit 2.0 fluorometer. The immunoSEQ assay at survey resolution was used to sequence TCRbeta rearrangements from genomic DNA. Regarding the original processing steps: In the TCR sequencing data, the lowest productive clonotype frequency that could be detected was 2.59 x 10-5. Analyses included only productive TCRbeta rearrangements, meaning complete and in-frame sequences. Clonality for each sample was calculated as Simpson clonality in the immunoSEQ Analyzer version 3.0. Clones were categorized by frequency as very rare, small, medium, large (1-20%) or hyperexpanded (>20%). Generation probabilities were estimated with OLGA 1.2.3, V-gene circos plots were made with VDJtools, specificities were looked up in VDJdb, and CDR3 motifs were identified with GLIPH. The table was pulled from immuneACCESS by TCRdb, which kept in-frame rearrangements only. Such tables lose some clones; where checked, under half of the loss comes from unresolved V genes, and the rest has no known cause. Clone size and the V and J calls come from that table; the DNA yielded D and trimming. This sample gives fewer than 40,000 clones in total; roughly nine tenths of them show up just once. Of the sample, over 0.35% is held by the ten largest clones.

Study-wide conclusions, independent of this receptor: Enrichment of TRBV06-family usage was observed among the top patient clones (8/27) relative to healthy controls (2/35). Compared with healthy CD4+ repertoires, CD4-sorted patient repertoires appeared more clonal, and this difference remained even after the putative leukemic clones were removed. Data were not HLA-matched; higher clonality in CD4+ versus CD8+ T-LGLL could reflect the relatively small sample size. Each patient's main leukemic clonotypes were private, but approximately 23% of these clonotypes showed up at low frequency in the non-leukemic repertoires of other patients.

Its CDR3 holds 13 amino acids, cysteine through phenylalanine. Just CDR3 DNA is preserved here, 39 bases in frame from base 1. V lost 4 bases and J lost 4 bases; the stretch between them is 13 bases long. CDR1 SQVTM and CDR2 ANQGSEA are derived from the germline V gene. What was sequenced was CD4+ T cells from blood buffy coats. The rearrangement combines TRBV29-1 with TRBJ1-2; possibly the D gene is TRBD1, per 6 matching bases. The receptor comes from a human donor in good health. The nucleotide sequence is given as TGCAGCGTTGCGGCAGGGGCAGGCTATGGCTACACCTTC. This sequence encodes CSVAAGAGYGYTF.